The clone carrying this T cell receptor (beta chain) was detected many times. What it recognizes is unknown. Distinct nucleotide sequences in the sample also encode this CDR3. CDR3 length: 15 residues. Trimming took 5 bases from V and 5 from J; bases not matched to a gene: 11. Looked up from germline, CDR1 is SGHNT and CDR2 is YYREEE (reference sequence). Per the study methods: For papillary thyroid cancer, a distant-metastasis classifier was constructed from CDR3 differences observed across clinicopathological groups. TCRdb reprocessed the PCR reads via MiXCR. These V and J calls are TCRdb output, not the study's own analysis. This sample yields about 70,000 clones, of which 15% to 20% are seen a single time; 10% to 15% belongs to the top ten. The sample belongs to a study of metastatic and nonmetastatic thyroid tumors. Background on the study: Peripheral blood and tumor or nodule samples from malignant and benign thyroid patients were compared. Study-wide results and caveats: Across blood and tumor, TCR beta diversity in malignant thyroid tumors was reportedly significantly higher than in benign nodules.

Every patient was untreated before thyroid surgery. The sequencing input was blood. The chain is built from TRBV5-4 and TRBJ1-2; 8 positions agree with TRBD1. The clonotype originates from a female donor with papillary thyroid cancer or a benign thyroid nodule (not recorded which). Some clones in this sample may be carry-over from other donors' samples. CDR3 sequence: CASSHRGAPGYGYTF. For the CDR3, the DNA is TGTGCCAGCAGTCACAGGGGGGCGCCAGGGTATGGCTACACCTTC.